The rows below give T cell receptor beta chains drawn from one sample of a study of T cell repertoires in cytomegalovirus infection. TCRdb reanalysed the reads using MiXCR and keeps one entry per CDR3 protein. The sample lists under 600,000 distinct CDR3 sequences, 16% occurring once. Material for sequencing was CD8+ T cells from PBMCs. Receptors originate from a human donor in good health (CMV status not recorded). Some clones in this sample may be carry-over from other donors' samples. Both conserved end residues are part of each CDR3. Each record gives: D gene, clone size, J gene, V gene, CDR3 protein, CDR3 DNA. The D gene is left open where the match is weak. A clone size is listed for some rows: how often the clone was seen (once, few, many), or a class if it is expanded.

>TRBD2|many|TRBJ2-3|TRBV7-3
CASSLTGAGAREDTQYF
TGTGCCAGCAGCTTAACAGGAGCGGGAGCCCGCGAGGATACGCAGTATTTT
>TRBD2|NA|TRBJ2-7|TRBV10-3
CAISTSGDAYEQYF
TGTGCCATCAGTACTAGCGGGGACGCCTACGAGCAGTACTTC
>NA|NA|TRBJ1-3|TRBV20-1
CSARDPPGFGNTIYF
TGCAGTGCTAGAGATCCCCCAGGGTTCGGAAACACCATATATTTT
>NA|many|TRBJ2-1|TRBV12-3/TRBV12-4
CASSHRDFPNNEQFF
TGTGCCAGCAGTCACCGGGATTTCCCTAACAATGAGCAGTTCTTC
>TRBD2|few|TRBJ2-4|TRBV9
CASSPLAGGPYVKNIQYF
TGTGCCAGCAGCCCACTAGCGGGAGGCCCCTACGTCAAAAACATTCAGTACTTC
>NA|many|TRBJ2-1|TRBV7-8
CASSLEGRGNEQFF
TGTGCCAGCAGCTTAGAAGGCAGGGGCAATGAGCAGTTCTTC
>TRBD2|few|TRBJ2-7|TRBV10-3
CAIRREGNEQYF
TGTGCCATCAGGCGGGAGGGTAACGAGCAGTACTTC
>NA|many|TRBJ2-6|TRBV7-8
CASSFGTVQAGANVLTF
TGTGCCAGCAGCTTTGGGACGGTGCAGGCTGGGGCCAACGTCCTGACTTTC
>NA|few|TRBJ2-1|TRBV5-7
CASSLVASGYELYNEQFF
TGTGCCAGCAGCTTGGTCGCGTCGGGCTATGAGTTATACAATGAGCAGTTCTTC
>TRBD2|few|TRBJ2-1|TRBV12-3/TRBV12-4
CASRGTGHPLGNLAGEVNEQFF
TGTGCCAGCAGGGGGACAGGACATCCTCTTGGAAATCTAGCGGGAGAGGTAAATGAGCAGTTCTTC
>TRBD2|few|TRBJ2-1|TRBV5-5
CASSLSSGSSNEQFF
TGTGCCAGCAGCTTGTCTAGCGGGAGTAGTAATGAGCAGTTCTTC
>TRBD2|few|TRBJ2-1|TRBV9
CASSVEVAGKRNEQFF
TGTGCCAGCAGCGTAGAGGTAGCGGGAAAACGGAATGAGCAGTTCTTC
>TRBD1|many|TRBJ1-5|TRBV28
CASTWGQGDQPQHF
TGTGCCAGCACTTGGGGGCAGGGGGATCAGCCCCAGCATTTT
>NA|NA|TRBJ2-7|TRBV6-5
CASSYANGYEQYF
TGTGCCAGCAGTTACGCAAATGGCTACGAGCAGTACTTC
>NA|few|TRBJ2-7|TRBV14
CASSRWDGTYEQYF
TGTGCCAGCAGCCGCTGGGACGGAACCTACGAGCAGTACTTC
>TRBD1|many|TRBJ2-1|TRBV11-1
CASSFFRTGAYNEQFF
TGTGCCAGCAGCTTTTTCAGGACAGGGGCCTACAATGAGCAGTTCTTC
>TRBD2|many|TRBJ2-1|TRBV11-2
CASSLWSGGGDEQFF
TGTGCCAGCAGCTTATGGTCGGGAGGGGGTGATGAGCAGTTCTTC
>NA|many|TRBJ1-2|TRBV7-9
CASSSSPPDSTFYGYTF
TGTGCCAGCAGCTCCAGCCCACCGGACAGCACTTTCTATGGCTACACCTTC
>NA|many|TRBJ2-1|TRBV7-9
CASSLGAIRGDEQFF
TGTGCCAGCAGCTTAGGAGCGATAAGGGGGGATGAGCAGTTCTTC
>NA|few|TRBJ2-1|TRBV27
CAIGASGPPYNEQFF
TGTGCTATTGGGGCGTCGGGGCCGCCTTACAATGAGCAGTTCTTC
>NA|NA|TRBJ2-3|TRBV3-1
CASSQDSGRTDTQYF
TGTGCCAGCAGCCAAGACTCGGGACGCACAGATACGCAGTATTTT
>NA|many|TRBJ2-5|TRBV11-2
CASSSPGAQYF
TGTGCCAGCAGCTCCCCTGGGGCCCAGTACTTC
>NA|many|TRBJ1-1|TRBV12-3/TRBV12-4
CASSPRGPTRTEAFF
TGTGCCAGCAGCCCTCGGGGACCGACGAGAACTGAAGCTTTCTTT
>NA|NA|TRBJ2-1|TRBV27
CASSLSSKNEQFF
TGTGCCAGCAGTTTAAGTTCAAAAAATGAGCAGTTCTTC
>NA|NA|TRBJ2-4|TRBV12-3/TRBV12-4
CASSTSGTIAKNIQYF
TGTGCCAGCAGCACTTCCGGGACCATAGCCAAAAACATTCAGTACTTC
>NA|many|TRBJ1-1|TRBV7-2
CASSLVLGSRDFRNTEAFF
TGTGCCAGCAGCTTAGTATTAGGGAGTAGGGACTTCAGGAACACTGAAGCTTTCTTT
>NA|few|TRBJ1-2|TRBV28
CASSGTDYGYTF
TGTGCCAGCTCCGGGACCGACTATGGCTACACCTTC
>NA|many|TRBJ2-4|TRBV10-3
CAIRDGNIQYF
TGTGCCATCAGGGACGGGAACATTCAGTACTTC
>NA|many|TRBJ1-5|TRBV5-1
CASSLEQGGQPQHF
TGCGCCAGCAGCTTGGAGCAGGGCGGTCAGCCCCAGCATTTT
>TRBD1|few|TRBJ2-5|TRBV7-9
CASSPRQGLSETQYF
TGTGCCAGCAGCCCGCGACAGGGCCTCTCGGAGACCCAGTACTTC
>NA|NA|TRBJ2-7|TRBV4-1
CASSQDSGFSYEQYF
TGCGCCAGCAGCCAAGACTCCGGTTTTTCCTACGAGCAGTACTTC
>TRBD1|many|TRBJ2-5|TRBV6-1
CASRTGVLQETQYF
TGTGCCAGCAGGACAGGGGTTCTCCAAGAGACCCAGTACTTC
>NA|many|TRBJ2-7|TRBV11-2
CASSLTGNEQYF
TGTGCCAGCAGCTTAACCGGGAACGAGCAGTACTTC
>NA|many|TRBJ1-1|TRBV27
CASSLSGLNTEAFF
TGTGCCAGCAGTTTATCCGGTCTGAACACTGAAGCTTTCTTT
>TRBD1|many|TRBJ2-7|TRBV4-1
CASSPDRDEQYF
TGCGCCAGCAGCCCGGACAGGGACGAGCAGTACTTC
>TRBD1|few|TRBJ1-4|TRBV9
CASSRTGLNEKLFF
TGTGCCAGCAGCAGGACAGGGCTTAATGAAAAACTGTTTTTT
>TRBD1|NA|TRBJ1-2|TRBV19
CASSTDRGRLRGYAF
TGTGCCAGTAGTACGGACAGGGGGCGGCTGAGGGGCTACGCCTTC
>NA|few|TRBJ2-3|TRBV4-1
CASSPHGDTQYF
TGCGCCAGCAGCCCTCATGGGGATACGCAGTATTTT
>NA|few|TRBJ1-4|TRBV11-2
CASSLSYSGGDEKLFF
TGTGCCAGCAGCTTATCCTACTCTGGAGGGGATGAAAAACTGTTTTTT
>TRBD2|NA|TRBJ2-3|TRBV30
CAWSYGTSGTDTQYF
TGTGCCTGGAGTTATGGGACTAGCGGAACCGATACGCAGTATTTT
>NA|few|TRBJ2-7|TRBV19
CASSIEFGQALGEQYF
TGTGCCAGTAGTATAGAATTTGGGCAGGCCCTAGGGGAGCAGTACTTC
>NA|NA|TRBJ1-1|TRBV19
CASSIAGFGNTEAFF
TGTGCCAGTAGTATAGCGGGGTTCGGTAACACTGAAGCTTTCTTT
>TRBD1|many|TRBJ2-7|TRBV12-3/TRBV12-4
CASSLASRDRGHEQYF
TGTGCCAGCAGTTTAGCTAGTAGGGACAGGGGACACGAGCAGTACTTC
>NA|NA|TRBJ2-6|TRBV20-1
CSARDPNNPSGANVLTF
TGCAGTGCTAGAGACCCGAACAACCCCTCTGGGGCCAACGTCCTGACTTTC
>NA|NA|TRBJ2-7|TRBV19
CASMEGYEQYF
TGTGCCAGTATGGAGGGCTACGAGCAGTACTTC
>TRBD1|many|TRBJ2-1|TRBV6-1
CASSGGQRNEQFF
TGTGCCAGCAGTGGGGGACAGCGCAATGAGCAGTTCTTC